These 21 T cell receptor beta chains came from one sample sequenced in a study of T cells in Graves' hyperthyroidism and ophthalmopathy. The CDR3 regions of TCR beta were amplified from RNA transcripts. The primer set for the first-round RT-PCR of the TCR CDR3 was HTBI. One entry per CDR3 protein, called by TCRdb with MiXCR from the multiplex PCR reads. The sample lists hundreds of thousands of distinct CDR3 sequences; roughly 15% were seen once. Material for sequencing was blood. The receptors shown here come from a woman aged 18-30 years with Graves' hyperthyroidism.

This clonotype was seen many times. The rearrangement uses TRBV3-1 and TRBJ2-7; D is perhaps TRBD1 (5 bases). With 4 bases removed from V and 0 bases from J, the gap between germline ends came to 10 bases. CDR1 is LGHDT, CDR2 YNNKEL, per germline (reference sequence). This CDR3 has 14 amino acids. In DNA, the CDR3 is TGTGCCAGCAGCCTAAGGGGCTACTCCTACGAGCAGTACTTC. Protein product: CASSLRGYSYEQYF.

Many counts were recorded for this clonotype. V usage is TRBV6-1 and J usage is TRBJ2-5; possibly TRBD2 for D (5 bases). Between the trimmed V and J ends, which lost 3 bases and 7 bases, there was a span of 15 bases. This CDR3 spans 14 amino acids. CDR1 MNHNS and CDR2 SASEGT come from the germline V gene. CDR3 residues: CASSDHSPEGTQYF. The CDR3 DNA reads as TGTGCCAGCAGTGACCATAGTCCCGAGGGGACCCAGTACTTC.

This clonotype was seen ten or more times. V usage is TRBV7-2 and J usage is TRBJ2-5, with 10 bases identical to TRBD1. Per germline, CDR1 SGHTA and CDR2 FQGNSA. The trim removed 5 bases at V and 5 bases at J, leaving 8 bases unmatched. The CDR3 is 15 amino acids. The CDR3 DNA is TGTGCCAGCAGCCCGGGGGACAGGGGTACCGAGACCCAGTACTTC. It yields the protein CASSPGDRGTETQYF.

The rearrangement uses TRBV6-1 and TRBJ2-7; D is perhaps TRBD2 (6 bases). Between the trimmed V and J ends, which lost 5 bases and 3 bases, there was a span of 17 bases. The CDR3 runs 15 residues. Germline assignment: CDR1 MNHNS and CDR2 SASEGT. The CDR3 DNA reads TGTGCCAGCAGTCCGACCTCGGGAGTGAACTACGAGCAGTACTTC. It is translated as CASSPTSGVNYEQYF.

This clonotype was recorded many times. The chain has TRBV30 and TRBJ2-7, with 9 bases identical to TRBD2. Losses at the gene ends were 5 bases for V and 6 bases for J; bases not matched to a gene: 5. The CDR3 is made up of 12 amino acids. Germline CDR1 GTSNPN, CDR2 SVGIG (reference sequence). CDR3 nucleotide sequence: TGTGCCTGGGCTAGCGGGAAGGGCGAGCAGTACTTC. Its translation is CAWASGKGEQYF.

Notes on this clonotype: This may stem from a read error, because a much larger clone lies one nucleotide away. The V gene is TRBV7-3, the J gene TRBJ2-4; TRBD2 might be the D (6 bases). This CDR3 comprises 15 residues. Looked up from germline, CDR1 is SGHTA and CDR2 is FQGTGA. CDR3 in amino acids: CASSPGGTRPNILYF. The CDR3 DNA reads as TGTGCCAGCAGCCCCGGAGGGACTCGGCCAAACATTCTGTACTTC.

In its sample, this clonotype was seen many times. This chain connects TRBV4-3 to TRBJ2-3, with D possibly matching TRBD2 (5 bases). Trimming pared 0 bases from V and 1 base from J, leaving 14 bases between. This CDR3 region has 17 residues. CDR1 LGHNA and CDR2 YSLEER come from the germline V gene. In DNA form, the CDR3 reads TGCGCCAGCAGCCAAGATGGAGGTACCGTTGGCACAGATACGCAGTATTTT. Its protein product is CASSQDGGTVGTDTQYF.

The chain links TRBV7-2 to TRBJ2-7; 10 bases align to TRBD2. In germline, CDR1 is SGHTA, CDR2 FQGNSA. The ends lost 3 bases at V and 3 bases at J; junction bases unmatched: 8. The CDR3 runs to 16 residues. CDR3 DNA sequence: TGTGCCAGCAGCTTTAGTGTAGCGGGAGGTGGCTACGAGCAGTACTTC. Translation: CASSFSVAGGGYEQYF.

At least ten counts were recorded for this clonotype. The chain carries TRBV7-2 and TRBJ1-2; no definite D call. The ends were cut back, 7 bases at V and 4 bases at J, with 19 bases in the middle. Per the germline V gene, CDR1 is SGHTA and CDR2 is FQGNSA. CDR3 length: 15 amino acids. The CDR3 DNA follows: TGTGCCAGCACCCCCTCGTTAGGGCACAGCTATGGCTACACCTTC. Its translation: CASTPSLGHSYGYTF.

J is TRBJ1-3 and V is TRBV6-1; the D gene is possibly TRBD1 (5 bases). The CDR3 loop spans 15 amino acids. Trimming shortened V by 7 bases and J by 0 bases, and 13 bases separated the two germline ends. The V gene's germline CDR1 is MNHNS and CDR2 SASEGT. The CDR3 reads CASIRDGSSGNTIYF. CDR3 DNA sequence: TGTGCCAGCATTCGGGACGGGAGCTCTGGAAACACCATATATTTT.

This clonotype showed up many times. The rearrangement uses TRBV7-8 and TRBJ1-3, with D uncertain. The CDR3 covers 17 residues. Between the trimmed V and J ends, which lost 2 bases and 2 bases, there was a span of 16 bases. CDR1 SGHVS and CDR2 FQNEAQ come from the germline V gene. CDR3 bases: TGTGCCAGCAGCTTAACTGGAATCTCTTCGCCTGGAAACACCATATATTTT. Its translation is CASSLTGISSPGNTIYF.

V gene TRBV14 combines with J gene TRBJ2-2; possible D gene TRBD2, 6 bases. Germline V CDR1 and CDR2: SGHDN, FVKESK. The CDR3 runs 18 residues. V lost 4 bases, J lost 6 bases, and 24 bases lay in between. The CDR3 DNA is TGTGCCAGCAGCCTTGCTTTTGGAGGGATCGGGTTTTCCGGGGAGCTGTTTTTT. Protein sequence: CASSLAFGGIGFSGELFF.

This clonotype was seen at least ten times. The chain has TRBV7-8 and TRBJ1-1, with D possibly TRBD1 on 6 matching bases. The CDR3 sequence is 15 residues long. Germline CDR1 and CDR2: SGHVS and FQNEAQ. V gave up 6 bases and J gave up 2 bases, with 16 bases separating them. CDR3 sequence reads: CASRDAGDANTEAFF. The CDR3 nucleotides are TGTGCCAGCAGGGATGCAGGGGATGCTAACACTGAAGCTTTCTTT.

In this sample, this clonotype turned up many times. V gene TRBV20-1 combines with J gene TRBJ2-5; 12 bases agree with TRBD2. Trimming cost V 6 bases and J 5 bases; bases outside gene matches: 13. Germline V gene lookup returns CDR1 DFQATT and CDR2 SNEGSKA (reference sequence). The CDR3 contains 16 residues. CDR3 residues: CSARAEIGTSGETQYF. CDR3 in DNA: TGCAGTGCCCGGGCCGAGATTGGGACTAGCGGGGAGACCCAGTACTTC.

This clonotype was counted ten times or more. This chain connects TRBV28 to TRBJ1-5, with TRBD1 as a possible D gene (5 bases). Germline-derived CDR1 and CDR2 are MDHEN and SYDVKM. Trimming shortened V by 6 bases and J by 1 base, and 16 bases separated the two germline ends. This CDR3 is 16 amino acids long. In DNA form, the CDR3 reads TGTGCCAGCAGACGGAGGGGCCAAGCCAGCAATCAGCCCCAGCATTTT. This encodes CASRRRGQASNQPQHF. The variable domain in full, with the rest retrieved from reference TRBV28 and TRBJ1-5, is DVKVTQSSRYLVKRTGEKVFLECVQDMDHENMFWYRQDPGLGLRLIYFSYDVKMKEKGDIPEGYSVSREKKERFSLILESASTNQTSMYLCASRRRGQASNQPQHFGDGTRLSIL.

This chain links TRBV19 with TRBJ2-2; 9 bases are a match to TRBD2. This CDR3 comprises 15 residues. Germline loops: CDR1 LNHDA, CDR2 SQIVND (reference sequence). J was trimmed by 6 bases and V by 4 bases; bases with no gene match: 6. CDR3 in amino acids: CASSSGTSISGELFF. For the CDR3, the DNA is TGTGCCAGTAGTAGTGGGACTAGCATATCCGGGGAGCTGTTTTTT.

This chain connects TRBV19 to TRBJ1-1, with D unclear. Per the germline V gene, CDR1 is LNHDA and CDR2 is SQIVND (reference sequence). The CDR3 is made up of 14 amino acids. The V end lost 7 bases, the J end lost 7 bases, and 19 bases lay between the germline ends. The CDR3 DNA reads TGTGCCAGTACCTCCGCGGCGGCGGGAAATGAAGCTTTCTTT. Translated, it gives CASTSAAAGNEAFF.

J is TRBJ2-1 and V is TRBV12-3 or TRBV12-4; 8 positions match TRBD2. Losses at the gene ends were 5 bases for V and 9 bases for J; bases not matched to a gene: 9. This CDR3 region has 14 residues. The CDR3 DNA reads TGTGCCAGCAGTCCGGTAGCGGGAATCGTTGAGCAGTTCTTC. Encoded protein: CASSPVAGIVEQFF.

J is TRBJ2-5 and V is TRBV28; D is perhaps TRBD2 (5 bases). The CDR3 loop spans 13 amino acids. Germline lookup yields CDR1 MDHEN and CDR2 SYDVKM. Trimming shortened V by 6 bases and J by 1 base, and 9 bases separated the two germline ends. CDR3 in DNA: TGTGCCAGCAGAAGACTAAGCCAAGAGACCCAGTACTTC. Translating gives CASRRLSQETQYF.

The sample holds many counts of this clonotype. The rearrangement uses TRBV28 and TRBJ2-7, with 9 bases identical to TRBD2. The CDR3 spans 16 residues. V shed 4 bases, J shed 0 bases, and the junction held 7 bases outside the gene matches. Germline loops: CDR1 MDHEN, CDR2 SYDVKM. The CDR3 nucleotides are TGTGCCAGCAGTTCCCACCTTAGCGGGAGCTCCTACGAGCAGTACTTC. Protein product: CASSSHLSGSSYEQYF.

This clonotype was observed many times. This chain's CDR3 is CSARDLPSGPTYEQYF. CDR3 nucleotides: TGCAGTGCTAGAGATCTGCCTAGCGGCCCCACCTACGAGCAGTACTTC. The rearrangement joins TRBV20-1 to TRBJ2-7; 7 bases line up with TRBD2. Germline V gene lookup returns CDR1 DFQATT and CDR2 SNEGSKA (reference sequence). V was clipped by 0 bases and J by 2 bases; unmatched bases: 10. This CDR3 has 16 residues.